The next 24 T cell receptor beta chains were all read from a single sample in a study of cytomegalovirus exposure and HLA in healthy donors. The PCR employed 60 Vbeta primers together with 13 Jbeta primers. Here immunoSEQ multiplex PCR was the method, and the copy in TCRdb shows in-frame clones only, minus some. This sample carries about 100,000 clones, roughly 78% of them seen once, and the ten largest clones take approximately 0.8%. Input material: PBMCs. Source of these receptors: a woman between 55 and 75 years old in good health and CMV-seronegative.

The chain couples TRBV19 to TRBJ1-5; possible D gene TRBD1, 6 bases. The CDR3 is made up of 15 amino acids. Germline assignment: CDR1 LNHDA and CDR2 SQIVND (reference sequence). Trimming stripped 1 base from V and 4 bases from J, with 11 bases between. CDR3: CASSIGPRGNQPQHF. In DNA form, the CDR3 reads TGTGCCAGTAGTATAGGACCCAGGGGAAATCAGCCCCAGCATTTT.

The chain has TRBV5-1 and TRBJ2-5; a possible D gene is TRBD2 (6 bases). Per the germline V gene, CDR1 is SGHRS and CDR2 is YFSETQ. The V end lost 0 bases, the J end lost 2 bases, and 11 bases lay between the germline ends. The CDR3 runs 15 residues. The CDR3 loop is CASSLVASEQETQYF. The CDR3 DNA reads as TGCGCCAGCAGCTTGGTGGCTAGCGAACAAGAGACCCAGTACTTC.

The chain employs TRBV25-1 and TRBJ2-3, with D perhaps TRBD2 (5 bases). Per germline, CDR1 MGHDK and CDR2 SYGVNS. The V end lost 5 bases, the J end lost 8 bases, and 11 bases lay between the germline ends. The CDR3 runs to 12 residues. The CDR3 reads CASSSEGATQYF. The CDR3, as DNA: TGTGCCAGCAGTTCTGAGGGAGCTACGCAGTATTTT.

V and J are TRBV5-1 and TRBJ1-5; D gene uncertain. Looked up from germline, CDR1 is SGHRS and CDR2 is YFSETQ. Trimming removed 5 bases at V and 3 bases at J, with 9 bases between. The CDR3 is 13 residues long. This chain's CDR3 is CASSTDTNQPQHF. The CDR3 DNA sequence: TGCGCCAGCAGTACAGATACCAATCAGCCCCAGCATTTT.

This chain joins TRBV7-9 and TRBJ2-7; TRBD2 aligns across 8 bases. The ends lost 5 bases at V and 2 bases at J; junction bases unmatched: 8. The germline V gene encodes CDR1 SEHNR and CDR2 FQNEAQ (reference sequence). The length of the CDR3 is 15 residues. The CDR3, as DNA: TGTGCCAGCAGCCCTATTCGGGGGGGGCCCTACGAGCAGTACTTC. Protein product: CASSPIRGGPYEQYF.

The V and J genes are TRBV28 and TRBJ2-7; TRBD1 might be the D (6 bases). CDR3 length equals 14 residues. Germline-derived CDR1 and CDR2 are MDHEN and SYDVKM. V lost 6 bases to trimming and J lost 2 bases, with 14 bases between them. The CDR3 loop is CASRAIGTTYEQYF. DNA of the CDR3: TGTGCCAGCAGGGCCATAGGGACAACCTACGAGCAGTACTTC.

The chain joins TRBV5-6 to TRBJ2-7; possibly TRBD1 for D (6 bases). Germline CDR1 SGHDT, CDR2 YYEEEE. The CDR3 is 13 amino acids. The V gene lost 3 bases and the J gene lost 2 bases, with 9 bases spanning the gap. The DNA of the CDR3 is TGTGCCAGCAGCTGGGGGACAACCTACGAGCAGTACTTC. This translates into CASSWGTTYEQYF.

This chain uses TRBV6-6 with TRBJ2-7; D uncertain. The germline V gene encodes CDR1 MNHNY and CDR2 SVGAGI (reference sequence). The CDR3 runs 11 residues. Trimming took 5 bases from V and 7 from J, leaving 9 bases between them. CDR3 in amino acids: CASSADGEQYF. For the CDR3, the DNA is TGTGCCAGCAGTGCTGACGGGGAGCAGTACTTC.

This clone has just a few counts. The rearrangement uses TRBV11-2 and TRBJ1-4; no clear D. The germline V gene encodes CDR1 SGHAT and CDR2 FQNNGV. Deletions cut 4 bases from V and 3 bases from J, with 9 bases between. The length of the CDR3 is 14 residues. The CDR3 here is CASSSEGANEKLFF. CDR3 DNA: TGTGCCAGCAGCTCCGAGGGAGCTAATGAAAAACTGTTTTTT.

V gene TRBV5-4 combines with J gene TRBJ2-5; 12 bases align to TRBD2. The length of the CDR3 is 18 residues. V was clipped by 4 bases and J by 2 bases; unmatched bases: 12. Germline V gives CDR1 SGHNT, CDR2 YYREEE (reference sequence). In DNA form, the CDR3 reads TGTGCCAGCAGCCGAAGACTAGCGGGGGCGGGGGGGCAAGAGACCCAGTACTTC. Its protein product is CASSRRLAGAGGQETQYF.

The chain carries TRBV6-5 and TRBJ1-2; TRBD1 matches 8 bases. The V segment lost 4 bases and the J segment 4 bases; nucleotides outside the gene matches: 8. Germline CDR1 and CDR2: MNHEY and SVGAGI. The CDR3 consists of 15 residues. CDR3 DNA: TGTGCCAGCAGTTCCTTCGGACAGGGAGCCTATGGCTACACCTTC. This sequence encodes CASSSFGQGAYGYTF.

J is TRBJ1-2 and V is TRBV7-9; maybe TRBD1 (5 bases). The germline V and J ends were trimmed by 3 bases and 7 bases, with 12 bases remaining between them. This CDR3 is built from 13 residues. Germline V gives CDR1 SEHNR, CDR2 FQNEAQ (reference sequence). The DNA of the CDR3 is TGTGCCAGCAGCTTCAGGGTTAATGCTGGCTACACCTTC. Translation: CASSFRVNAGYTF.

The rearrangement joins TRBV2 to TRBJ2-7; maybe TRBD2 (6 bases). This CDR3 is 12 amino acids long. CDR1 is SNHLY and CDR2 is FYNNEI in the germline V gene. V was trimmed by 3 bases and J by 6 bases, leaving 9 bases between them. The CDR3 DNA reads TGTGCCAGCAGTGATGCGGGGTTCGAGCAGTACTTC. This gives the protein CASSDAGFEQYF.

This CDR3 reads CASKSGLDQDTQYF. CDR3 nucleotide sequence: TGTGCCAGCAAATCCGGACTAGATCAAGATACGCAGTATTTT. The V gene is TRBV6-1, the J gene TRBJ2-3, with 7 nucleotides matching TRBD2. Germline assignment: CDR1 MNHNS and CDR2 SASEGT. Losses at the gene ends were 7 bases for V and 5 bases for J; bases not matched to a gene: 9. CDR3 length: 14 residues.

This clone was seen just once. The chain is built from TRBV5-6 and TRBJ2-1; TRBD2 is a possible D gene (5 bases). Germline-derived CDR1 and CDR2 are SGHDT and YYEEEE. This CDR3 comprises 15 residues. V was clipped by 0 bases and J by 5 bases, with 12 bases between them. In DNA, the CDR3 is TGTGCCAGCAGCTTGGATCTCCAGCGGAACAATGAGCAGTTCTTC. Translation: CASSLDLQRNNEQFF.

This clone was counted between two and nine times. The V gene is TRBV6-5, the J gene TRBJ2-3; 15 bases line up with TRBD2. V shed 4 bases and J 4 bases; nucleotides not matched to a gene: 3. Germline assignment: CDR1 MNHEY and CDR2 SVGAGI. The CDR3 extends over 16 amino acids. In DNA, the CDR3 is TGTGCCAGCAGTTGGACTAGCGGGGGGGTTTCAGATACGCAGTATTTT. It encodes CASSWTSGGVSDTQYF.

The chain recombines TRBV19 with TRBJ1-1, with TRBD1 identical over 7 bases. The CDR3 is made up of 14 amino acids. Germline assignment: CDR1 LNHDA and CDR2 SQIVND (reference sequence). V shed 5 bases, J shed 1 base, and the junction held 4 bases outside the gene matches. Here the CDR3 DNA reads TGTGCCAGTAGTTCGCAGGGGGGGAACACTGAAGCTTTCTTT. Residues: CASSSQGGNTEAFF.

The chain uses TRBV27 and TRBJ2-2; D may be TRBD2 (5 bases). V shed 6 bases and J shed 6 bases, with 11 bases lying between them. The CDR3 loop spans 13 amino acids. The V gene's germline CDR1 is MNHEY and CDR2 SMNVEV (reference sequence). CDR3 loop: CASSKDWAGELFF. The CDR3 DNA reads TGTGCCAGCAGCAAGGACTGGGCCGGGGAGCTGTTTTTT.

The chain employs TRBV4-3 and TRBJ1-3, with D hard to call. This CDR3 spans 19 amino acids. Germline values: CDR1 LGHNA, CDR2 YSLEER. The V and J ends lost 1 base and 0 bases respectively, with 19 bases between them. CDR3 sequence (DNA): TGCGCCAGCAGCCAAGCTACCCCTGGGAGCGCCAGCTCTGGAAACACCATATATTTT. Its protein product is CASSQATPGSASSGNTIYF.

This CDR3 is CASSFDRGTEAFF. Written as DNA, the CDR3 is TGTGCCAGCAGCTTCGACAGGGGAACTGAAGCTTTCTTT. This chain joins TRBV5-6 and TRBJ1-1, with 8 bases that match TRBD1. CDR1 and CDR2 from the germline V gene are SGHDT and YYEEEE. This CDR3 has 13 amino acids. The V segment lost 2 bases and the J segment 5 bases; nucleotides outside the gene matches: 2.

This chain links TRBV7-9 with TRBJ2-7; D is undetermined. Germline-derived CDR1 and CDR2 are SEHNR and FQNEAQ (reference sequence). The V end lost 5 bases, the J end lost 4 bases, and 6 bases lay between the germline ends. This CDR3 comprises 11 residues. The CDR3 is CASSLRYEQYF. The CDR3 DNA reads as TGTGCCAGCAGCCTACGATACGAGCAGTACTTC.

The chain uses TRBV6-5 and TRBJ2-2; D unclear. V was shortened by 2 bases and J by 3 bases, with 10 bases between the two germline ends. Per the germline V gene, CDR1 is MNHEY and CDR2 is SVGAGI. The CDR3 length is 15 residues. CDR3 loop: CASSYDFEYTGELFF. CDR3 nucleotide sequence: TGTGCCAGCAGTTACGACTTCGAATACACCGGGGAGCTGTTTTTT.

The CDR3 DNA is TGCGCCAGCAGCCAAGATCGGGGACTAGCGGAAACCTACGAGCAGTACTTC. It translates to CASSQDRGLAETYEQYF. J is TRBJ2-7 and V is TRBV4-3; 11 bases map to TRBD2. V dropped 0 bases and J dropped 2; count of bases not matched to a gene: 6. CDR3 length: 17 amino acids. Germline values: CDR1 LGHNA, CDR2 YSLEER.

This clone was observed a few times. The chain recombines TRBV30 with TRBJ2-1, with 10 bases that match TRBD2. The J segment lost 4 bases and the V segment lost 0 bases, leaving 9 bases of the junction unmatched. CDR1 and CDR2 (germline): GTSNPN, SVGIG (reference sequence). The CDR3 is 17 residues long. CDR3 sequence (DNA): TGTGCCTGGAGTGTAAACCGGTTACTAGCGGGGTACAATGAGCAGTTCTTC. Its protein is CAWSVNRLLAGYNEQFF.